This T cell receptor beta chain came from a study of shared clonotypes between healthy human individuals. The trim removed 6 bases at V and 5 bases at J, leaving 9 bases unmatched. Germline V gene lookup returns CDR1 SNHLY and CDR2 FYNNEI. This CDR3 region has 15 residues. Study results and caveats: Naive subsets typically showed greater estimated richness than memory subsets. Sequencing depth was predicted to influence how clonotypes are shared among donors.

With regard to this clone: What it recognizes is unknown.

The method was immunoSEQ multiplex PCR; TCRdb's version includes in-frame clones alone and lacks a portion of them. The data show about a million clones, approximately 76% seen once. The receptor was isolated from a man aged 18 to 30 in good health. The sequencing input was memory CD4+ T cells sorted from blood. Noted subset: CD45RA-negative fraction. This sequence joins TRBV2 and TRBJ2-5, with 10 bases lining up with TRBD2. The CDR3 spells CASRTEGLARETQYF. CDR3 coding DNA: TGTGCCAGCAGGACCGAGGGACTAGCGCGGGAGACCCAGTACTTC.